A selection of T cell receptor beta chains follows, all from one sample in a study of memory CD4+ T cells and cytomegalovirus serostatus. Produced via immunoSEQ multiplex PCR; TCRdb's table is partial and in-frame only. The sample consists of 55,000 to 65,000 clones, around 80% of them appearing once. The sequencing input was memory CD4+ T cells from blood. All receptors derive from an adult in good health and CMV-seronegative. CDR3s include the opening cysteine and the closing phenylalanine or tryptophan. D genes are given only for firm matches. Only some rows state a clone size, as once, few, many or a class for expanded clones.

V: TRBV19; J: TRBJ1-4; size: NA; D: NA; DNA: TGTGCCAGTAAATATAATGAAAAACTGTTTTTT; CDR3: CASKYNEKLFF
V: TRBV20-1; J: TRBJ2-7; size: NA; D: NA; DNA: TGCAGTGCTAGGAGGGCCCTTGAGCAGTACTTC; CDR3: CSARRALEQYF
V: TRBV6-6; J: TRBJ2-3; size: NA; D: TRBD2; DNA: TGTGCCAGCAGTTATACGGGAGGGAGCACAGATACGCAGTATTTT; CDR3: CASSYTGGSTDTQYF
V: TRBV5-1; J: TRBJ2-5; size: NA; D: TRBD2; DNA: TGCGCCAGCACCCAAGGGGCTAGCGGGGCCCAAGAGACCCAGTACTTC; CDR3: CASTQGASGAQETQYF
V: TRBV6-5; J: TRBJ1-1; size: NA; D: NA; DNA: TGTGCCAGCAAGATACAGGGCCTGAACACTGAAGCTTTCTTT; CDR3: CASKIQGLNTEAFF
V: TRBV7-6; J: TRBJ1-3; size: NA; D: TRBD1; DNA: TGTGCCAGCAGCTTTTATGGACAGGGAGTCTCTGGAAACACCATATATTTT; CDR3: CASSFYGQGVSGNTIYF
V: TRBV15; J: TRBJ2-2; size: NA; D: NA; DNA: TGTGCCACCAGCAGAGAGAACACCGGGGAGCTGTTTTTT; CDR3: CATSRENTGELFF
V: TRBV5-6; J: TRBJ2-1; size: once; D: NA; DNA: TGTGCCAGCAGCCGCCCCAGAATTAGCAATGAGCAGTTCTTC; CDR3: CASSRPRISNEQFF
V: TRBV6-5; J: TRBJ2-7; size: NA; D: TRBD1; DNA: TGTGCCAGCAGTCGCACGGGACAGGCCTACGAGCAGTACTTC; CDR3: CASSRTGQAYEQYF
V: TRBV14; J: TRBJ2-5; size: NA; D: TRBD2; DNA: TGTGCCAGCAGCGTCGGTTTCAGCGGGAGTAACCAAGAGACCCAGTACTTC; CDR3: CASSVGFSGSNQETQYF
V: TRBV5-1; J: TRBJ1-1; size: few; D: NA; DNA: TGCGCCAGCAGCTCCTTGATCGGGAACACTGAAGCTTTCTTT; CDR3: CASSSLIGNTEAFF
V: TRBV27; J: TRBJ2-3; size: NA; D: TRBD2; DNA: TGTGCCAGCAGCCCGGGGGGACTAGCGGTCACAGATACGCAGTATTTT; CDR3: CASSPGGLAVTDTQYF
V: TRBV6-5; J: TRBJ2-1; size: NA; D: TRBD1; DNA: TGTGCCAGCAGTTATATGGGACAGGTCAATGAGCAGTTCTTC; CDR3: CASSYMGQVNEQFF
V: TRBV27; J: TRBJ1-5; size: NA; D: TRBD1; DNA: TGTGCCAGCAGTAGGGGGCTAGGGCAGCCCCAGCATTTT; CDR3: CASSRGLGQPQHF
V: TRBV7-9; J: TRBJ1-1; size: NA; D: NA; DNA: TGTGCCAGCAGCTTTGGGGGGGGGAATAGTGTTGCAGCTTTCTTT; CDR3: CASSFGGGNSVAAFF
V: TRBV5-4; J: TRBJ2-2; size: NA; D: TRBD2; DNA: TGTGCCAGCAGCTTGGAGGTAGCGGGAGTGAACACCGGGGAGCTGTTTTTT; CDR3: CASSLEVAGVNTGELFF
V: TRBV6-6; J: TRBJ1-1; size: NA; D: NA; DNA: TGTGCCAGCAGCTCTACAGAACTTGAAGCTTTCTTT; CDR3: CASSSTELEAFF
V: TRBV18; J: TRBJ1-2; size: once; D: NA; DNA: TGTGCCAGCTCTCAAGAGGCCACTCAAGTTTACACCTTC; CDR3: CASSQEATQVYTF
V: TRBV7-9; J: TRBJ1-5; size: once; D: NA; DNA: TGTGCCAGCAGCTCACAGGGCGGGGGGAGCAATCAGCCCCAGCATTTT; CDR3: CASSSQGGGSNQPQHF
V: TRBV4-2; J: TRBJ2-7; size: NA; D: TRBD1; DNA: TGTGCCAGCAGCCAAGATCCAGGGGGAGTAGGGTACGAGCAGTACTTC; CDR3: CASSQDPGGVGYEQYF
V: TRBV5-4; J: TRBJ1-1; size: NA; D: NA; DNA: TGTGCCAGCAGCTTGGGGGGGACGGGTGAAGCTTTCTTT; CDR3: CASSLGGTGEAFF
V: TRBV30; J: TRBJ1-2; size: few; D: TRBD1; DNA: TGTGCCTGGAGTGAGGGACAGGGGGTTAGGTACACCTTC; CDR3: CAWSEGQGVRYTF